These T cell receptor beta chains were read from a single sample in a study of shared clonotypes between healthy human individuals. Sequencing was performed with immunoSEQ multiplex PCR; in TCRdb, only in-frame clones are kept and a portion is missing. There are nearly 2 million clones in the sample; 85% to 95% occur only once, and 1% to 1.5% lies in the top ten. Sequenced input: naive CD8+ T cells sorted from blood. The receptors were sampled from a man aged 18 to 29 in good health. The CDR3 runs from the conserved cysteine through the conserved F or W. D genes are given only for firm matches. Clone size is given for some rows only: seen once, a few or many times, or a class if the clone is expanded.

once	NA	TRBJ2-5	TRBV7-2	TGTGCCAGCAGCTTTGATGGGCTGACCCAGTACTTC	CASSFDGLTQYF
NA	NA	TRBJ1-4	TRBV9	TGTGCCAGCACCGGGATTTCCAATGAAAAACTGTTTTTT	CASTGISNEKLFF
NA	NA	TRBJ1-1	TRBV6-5	TGTGCCAGCAGTTACAGGCGGGAAGACACTGAAGCTTTCTTT	CASSYRREDTEAFF
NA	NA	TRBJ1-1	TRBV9	TGTGCCAGCAGCGTAGGCGGGGATCTTCTGAACACTGAAGCTTTCTTT	CASSVGGDLLNTEAFF
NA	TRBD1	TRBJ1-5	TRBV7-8	TGTGCCAGCAGCCATGACAGGGGGCAGGGAGGCAATCAGCCCCAGCATTTT	CASSHDRGQGGNQPQHF
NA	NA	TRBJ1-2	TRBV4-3	TGCGCCAGCAGCCAAGATCTCGTGGGGGCGGTTTATGGCTACACCTTC	CASSQDLVGAVYGYTF
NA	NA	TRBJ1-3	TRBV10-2	TGCGCCAGCAGAGATGTGGGTCCGATCCTCTCTGGAAACACCATATATTTT	CASRDVGPILSGNTIYF
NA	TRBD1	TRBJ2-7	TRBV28	TGTGCCAGCAGTTTATACAGGGGCCTCTCCTACGAGCAGTACTTC	CASSLYRGLSYEQYF
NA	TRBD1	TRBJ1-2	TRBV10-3	TGTGCCATCAGGGGGGACAGCCACTATGGTTACACCTTC	CAIRGDSHYGYTF
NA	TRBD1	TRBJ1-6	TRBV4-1	TGCGCCAGCAGCCTATGGGACAGTAAAAATTCACCCCTCCACTTT	CASSLWDSKNSPLHF
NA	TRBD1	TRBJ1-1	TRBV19	TGTGCCAGTAGTATCCTGACAGGGATGAACACTGAAGCTTTCTTT	CASSILTGMNTEAFF
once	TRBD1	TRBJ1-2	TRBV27	TGTGCCAGCAGTTCCCCCCGGACAGGGAGTTATGGCTACACCTTC	CASSSPRTGSYGYTF
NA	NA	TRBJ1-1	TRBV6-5	TGTGCCAGCAGCTTAGGAGGGGAGGCAATGGTGGCTTTCTTT	CASSLGGEAMVAFF
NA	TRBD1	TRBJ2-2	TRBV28	TGTGCCAGCAGTCGACAGGGGTCCAGCGGGGAGCTGTTTTTT	CASSRQGSSGELFF
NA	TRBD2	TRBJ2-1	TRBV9	TGTGCCAGCAGCGCCCCGGGACTAGCGGGTTACAATGAGCAGTTCTTC	CASSAPGLAGYNEQFF
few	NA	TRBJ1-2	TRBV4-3	TGCGCCAGCAGCCCCTCACACAGGGCCCCATTGGGCTACACCTTC	CASSPSHRAPLGYTF
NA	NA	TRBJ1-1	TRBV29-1	TGCAGCGTTGAAGGACAGGAACTTGAAGCTTTCTTT	CSVEGQELEAFF
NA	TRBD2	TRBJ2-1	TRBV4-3	TGCGCCAGCAGCCAAGTCGGACAAACTAGCGGTTACTACAATGAGCAGTTCTTC	CASSQVGQTSGYYNEQFF
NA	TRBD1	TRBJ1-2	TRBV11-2	TGTGCCAGCAGCATCGCGACAGGGAACTATGGCTACACCTTC	CASSIATGNYGYTF
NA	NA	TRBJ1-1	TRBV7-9	TGTGCCAGCAGCCTTACAGAGGGGAGAACTGAAGCTTTCTTT	CASSLTEGRTEAFF
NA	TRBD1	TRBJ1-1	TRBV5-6	TGTGCCAGCAGCTTAGGACAGGGGATCGGGACTGAAGCTTTCTTT	CASSLGQGIGTEAFF
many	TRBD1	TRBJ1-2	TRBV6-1	TGTGCCAGCAGTGAATGGATTCATGGGACCGGGACAGGGGGCAATGGCTACACCTTC	CASSEWIHGTGTGGNGYTF
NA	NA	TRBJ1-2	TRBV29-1	TGCAGCGACGACAGCCTACCTGGCTACACCTTC	CSDDSLPGYTF
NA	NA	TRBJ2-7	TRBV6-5	TGTGCCAGCAGTTACGCGGGGACAGAGTACGAGCAGTACTTC	CASSYAGTEYEQYF